Listed below are T cell receptor beta chains from one sample, sequenced in a study of Ad26.COV2.S vaccination and SARS-CoV-2 variants. Libraries were prepared by immunoSEQ multiplex PCR; TCRdb keeps only in-frame clonotypes and omits some of them. This sample yields about 480,000 clones, of which approximately 88% are seen a single time; around 13% belongs to the top ten. This specimen consisted of peripheral blood, obtained in a trial of Ad26.COV2.S vaccine versus placebo. All receptors come from a person aged 18-60 years who received the Ad26.COV2.S COVID-19 vaccine or a placebo. CDR3s include the opening cysteine and the closing phenylalanine or tryptophan. The D gene is left open where the match is weak. Clone sizes are given selectively: once, few, many, or a class where the clone is expanded.

CDR3 DNA: TGTGCCAGCAGAGACTACAGGGCTAGAACTGGAAACACCATATATTTT; CDR3 protein: CASRDYRARTGNTIYF; clone size: NA; D gene: NA; J gene: TRBJ1-3; V gene: TRBV5-5
CDR3 DNA: TGTGCCAGCAGCTTAAATCCCGGCACTGAAGCTTTCTTT; CDR3 protein: CASSLNPGTEAFF; clone size: NA; D gene: NA; J gene: TRBJ1-1; V gene: TRBV7-3
CDR3 DNA: TGTGCCAGCCGGGGGTTGGGGAGGACTCAGCCCCAGCATTTT; CDR3 protein: CASRGLGRTQPQHF; clone size: NA; D gene: NA; J gene: TRBJ1-5; V gene: TRBV2
CDR3 DNA: TGTGCCAGCAGCTCCTCGAGCGGGAGGGAGCAGTTCTTC; CDR3 protein: CASSSSSGREQFF; clone size: NA; D gene: TRBD2; J gene: TRBJ2-1; V gene: TRBV7-3
CDR3 DNA: TGTGCCAGCAGTTACTCTCGGACAGGACTTCAGCCCCAGCATTTT; CDR3 protein: CASSYSRTGLQPQHF; clone size: few; D gene: TRBD1; J gene: TRBJ1-5; V gene: TRBV6-2/TRBV6-3
CDR3 DNA: TGTGCCAGCAGTCACATCCGGGGTACGAACACTGAAGCTTTCTTT; CDR3 protein: CASSHIRGTNTEAFF; clone size: NA; D gene: NA; J gene: TRBJ1-1; V gene: TRBV13
CDR3 DNA: TGTGCCAGCAGCTCGACAGGGCGGGATGGCTACACCTTC; CDR3 protein: CASSSTGRDGYTF; clone size: NA; D gene: TRBD1; J gene: TRBJ1-2; V gene: TRBV6-5
CDR3 DNA: TGTGCCAGCAGTGTGGCCAACTCTGGAAACACCATATATTTT; CDR3 protein: CASSVANSGNTIYF; clone size: NA; D gene: NA; J gene: TRBJ1-3; V gene: TRBV2
CDR3 DNA: TGCAGCGTCCGACGGCCCCAAGAGACCCAGTACTTC; CDR3 protein: CSVRRPQETQYF; clone size: NA; D gene: NA; J gene: TRBJ2-5; V gene: TRBV29-1
CDR3 DNA: TGCAGCGGCGTAGGTTCCGCCCGGGCTGGAGCCACCAATGAGCAGTTCTTC; CDR3 protein: CSGVGSARAGATNEQFF; clone size: NA; D gene: NA; J gene: TRBJ2-1; V gene: TRBV29-1
CDR3 DNA: TGTGCCAGCAGCTCCATGCAGCAGGCGCAGACGCCTAACTATGGCTACACCTTC; CDR3 protein: CASSSMQQAQTPNYGYTF; clone size: NA; D gene: NA; J gene: TRBJ1-2; V gene: TRBV5-5
CDR3 DNA: TGCGCCAGCAGCCAAGCGGTAGCGGGAGCCTACAATGAGCAGTTCTTC; CDR3 protein: CASSQAVAGAYNEQFF; clone size: NA; D gene: TRBD2; J gene: TRBJ2-1; V gene: TRBV4-3
CDR3 DNA: TGTGCCAGCAGTTCGTCGGCCTCACCCCTCCACTTT; CDR3 protein: CASSSSASPLHF; clone size: NA; D gene: NA; J gene: TRBJ1-6; V gene: TRBV28
CDR3 DNA: TGTGCCTGGGCAATTGGGCGTACGAATTCACCCCTCCACTTT; CDR3 protein: CAWAIGRTNSPLHF; clone size: NA; D gene: NA; J gene: TRBJ1-6; V gene: TRBV30
CDR3 DNA: TGTGCCAGCAGTGAAAGCGGGAGTCGGGCGGATACGCAGTATTTT; CDR3 protein: CASSESGSRADTQYF; clone size: NA; D gene: TRBD2; J gene: TRBJ2-3; V gene: TRBV9
CDR3 DNA: TGCGCCAGCAGCTTGGACGGCGGAGGTAACTATGGCTACACCTTC; CDR3 protein: CASSLDGGGNYGYTF; clone size: NA; D gene: NA; J gene: TRBJ1-2; V gene: TRBV5-1
CDR3 DNA: TGTGCCAGCAGCTCACCCTCGGGGGCTAGCGGGGTCTACGAGCAGTACTTC; CDR3 protein: CASSSPSGASGVYEQYF; clone size: NA; D gene: TRBD2; J gene: TRBJ2-7; V gene: TRBV28
CDR3 DNA: TGTGCCAGCAGCGTAGACGCCCGAGAGACCCAGTACTTC; CDR3 protein: CASSVDARETQYF; clone size: NA; D gene: NA; J gene: TRBJ2-5; V gene: TRBV9
CDR3 DNA: TGTGCCAGCAGCCCGCGGACCAAGGGGGAAAAACTGTTTTTT; CDR3 protein: CASSPRTKGEKLFF; clone size: NA; D gene: NA; J gene: TRBJ1-4; V gene: TRBV9
CDR3 DNA: TGTGCCAGTAGTATACGAGGGGCTAACTATGGCTACACCTTC; CDR3 protein: CASSIRGANYGYTF; clone size: few; D gene: NA; J gene: TRBJ1-2; V gene: TRBV19
CDR3 DNA: TGTGCCAGCAGTTTGCGGGGGGGTGGTTCCTCACCCCTCCACTTT; CDR3 protein: CASSLRGGGSSPLHF; clone size: few; D gene: NA; J gene: TRBJ1-6; V gene: TRBV28
CDR3 DNA: TGTGCCAGTAGTCGGCGACAGGGGATGGCCGGGGAGCTGTTTTTT; CDR3 protein: CASSRRQGMAGELFF; clone size: NA; D gene: TRBD1; J gene: TRBJ2-2; V gene: TRBV19
CDR3 DNA: TGTGCCAGCAGCGTAGCCGGGACAGAGAACATTCAGTACTTC; CDR3 protein: CASSVAGTENIQYF; clone size: NA; D gene: TRBD1; J gene: TRBJ2-4; V gene: TRBV9
CDR3 DNA: TGTGCCAGCAGTGACCCTAGCGGTACCTCCTACAATGAGCAGTTCTTC; CDR3 protein: CASSDPSGTSYNEQFF; clone size: NA; D gene: TRBD2; J gene: TRBJ2-1; V gene: TRBV25-1
CDR3 DNA: TGCGCCAGCTGCTTTTTGGGACTGATTAATGAAAAACTGTTTTTT; CDR3 protein: CASCFLGLINEKLFF; clone size: NA; D gene: NA; J gene: TRBJ1-4; V gene: TRBV5-1
CDR3 DNA: TGTGCCAGCAGCCACAGGGCTAGCGGCTACAATGAGCAGTTCTTC; CDR3 protein: CASSHRASGYNEQFF; clone size: NA; D gene: TRBD2; J gene: TRBJ2-1; V gene: TRBV4-2
CDR3 DNA: TGTGCCAGCAGCGGGAACCCCTACAATGAGCAGTTCTTC; CDR3 protein: CASSGNPYNEQFF; clone size: NA; D gene: NA; J gene: TRBJ2-1; V gene: TRBV2
CDR3 DNA: TGTGCCGTGGAGAGGGGAGGGGAGACCCAGTACTTC; CDR3 protein: CAVERGGETQYF; clone size: NA; D gene: TRBD2; J gene: TRBJ2-5; V gene: TRBV30
CDR3 DNA: TGTGCCAGCAGTTTTGGCGGGACAGCCAAAAACATTCAGTACTTC; CDR3 protein: CASSFGGTAKNIQYF; clone size: once; D gene: NA; J gene: TRBJ2-4; V gene: TRBV28
CDR3 DNA: TGTGCCAGCAGCTTGGATTGGGGGACTGAAGCTTTCTTT; CDR3 protein: CASSLDWGTEAFF; clone size: NA; D gene: NA; J gene: TRBJ1-1; V gene: TRBV5-6
CDR3 DNA: TGTGCCAGCAGGCGGGGGAGTGGCGGGGAGCTGTTTTTT; CDR3 protein: CASRRGSGGELFF; clone size: NA; D gene: TRBD2; J gene: TRBJ2-2; V gene: TRBV11-2
CDR3 DNA: TGTGCCAGCAGTGAATTTGGCAGGGCTTCACCCCTCCACTTT; CDR3 protein: CASSEFGRASPLHF; clone size: once; D gene: NA; J gene: TRBJ1-6; V gene: TRBV25-1
CDR3 DNA: TGTGCCAGCAGCCACCTAGGAGGGGGGACCAATGAGCAGTTCTTC; CDR3 protein: CASSHLGGGTNEQFF; clone size: NA; D gene: NA; J gene: TRBJ2-1; V gene: TRBV14
CDR3 DNA: TGTGCCAGCAGCTTGCCCAGCGGGAGGAACCTCGGGGAGCTGTTTTTT; CDR3 protein: CASSLPSGRNLGELFF; clone size: NA; D gene: TRBD2; J gene: TRBJ2-2; V gene: TRBV5-6
CDR3 DNA: TGTGCCAGCAGCCCGACAGGGGTAATTAAAGGGACCTTC; CDR3 protein: CASSPTGVIKGTF; clone size: NA; D gene: TRBD1; J gene: TRBJ1-2; V gene: TRBV5-8
CDR3 DNA: TGTGCCAGCAGTTACGGTTCCAGGGGTGATTCCGGGCAGTACTTC; CDR3 protein: CASSYGSRGDSGQYF; clone size: NA; D gene: NA; J gene: TRBJ2-7; V gene: TRBV6-5
CDR3 DNA: TGTGCCAGCTCACGTGAACAGGGGGCGAACACCGGGGAGCTGTTTTTT; CDR3 protein: CASSREQGANTGELFF; clone size: NA; D gene: TRBD1; J gene: TRBJ2-2; V gene: TRBV18
CDR3 DNA: TGTGCCAGCAGCAAAGTATGTTGGGACAGGGGGCACCTTGGTTATGGCTACACCTTC; CDR3 protein: CASSKVCWDRGHLGYGYTF; clone size: NA; D gene: NA; J gene: TRBJ1-2; V gene: TRBV21-1
CDR3 DNA: TGCAGCGTGCCTGGACTAGCGGGAGCCGCCGGGGAGCTGTTTTTT; CDR3 protein: CSVPGLAGAAGELFF; clone size: NA; D gene: TRBD2; J gene: TRBJ2-2; V gene: TRBV29-1
CDR3 DNA: TGTGCCAGCAGTCTTAGCGGGGGGGGGAATGAGCAGTTCTTC; CDR3 protein: CASSLSGGGNEQFF; clone size: NA; D gene: TRBD2; J gene: TRBJ2-1; V gene: TRBV27
CDR3 DNA: TGTGCCAGCAGCCGTCAAGGGGGCATCGTTGGAAACACCATATATTTT; CDR3 protein: CASSRQGGIVGNTIYF; clone size: NA; D gene: TRBD1; J gene: TRBJ1-3; V gene: TRBV14
CDR3 DNA: TGTGCCAGCAGGGATGAGCAGTTCTTC; CDR3 protein: CASRDEQFF; clone size: NA; D gene: NA; J gene: TRBJ2-1; V gene: TRBV6-4
CDR3 DNA: TGTGCCAGCTCAACACTCTCCTACGAGCAGTACTTC; CDR3 protein: CASSTLSYEQYF; clone size: NA; D gene: NA; J gene: TRBJ2-7; V gene: TRBV18